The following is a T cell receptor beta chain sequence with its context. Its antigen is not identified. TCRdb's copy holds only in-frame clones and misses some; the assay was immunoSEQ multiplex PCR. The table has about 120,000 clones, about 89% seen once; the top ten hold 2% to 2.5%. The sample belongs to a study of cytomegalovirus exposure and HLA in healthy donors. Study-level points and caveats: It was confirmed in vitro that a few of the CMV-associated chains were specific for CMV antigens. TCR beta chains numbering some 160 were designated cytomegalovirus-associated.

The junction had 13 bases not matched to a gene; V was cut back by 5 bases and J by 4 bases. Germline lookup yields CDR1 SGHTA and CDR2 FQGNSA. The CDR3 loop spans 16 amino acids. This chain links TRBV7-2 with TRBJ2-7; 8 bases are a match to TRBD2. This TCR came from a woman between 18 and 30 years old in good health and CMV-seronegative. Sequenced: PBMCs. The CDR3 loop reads CASSRRAGGLVYEQYF. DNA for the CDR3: TGTGCCAGCAGCAGGAGGGCGGGAGGCCTCGTTTACGAGCAGTACTTC.